This TCR beta chain stems from a study of vaccination effects on CD4 cells after COVID-19. On the study more broadly: Sampling occurred a median 72 days post second dose, range 14 to 241.

Using viral peptide pools, the ViraFEST assay grew out antigen-specific CD4+ T cells prior to sequencing. Culture proceeded for about 11 days, and CD4+ T cells were then isolated. BNT162b2 vaccine or mRNA-1273 vaccine was given to participants in two doses. According to the study, vaccine recipients showed no prior SARS-CoV-2 infection and negative nucleocapsid antibodies. Wells of a few million PBMC each were grown with 10 IU/ml IL-2 and approximately 9.6 ug/ml peptides. On days 3 and 7, fresh IL-2 medium replaced half the medium. Germline V gene lookup returns CDR1 MGHRA and CDR2 YSYEKL. The CDR3 totals 21 residues. Deletions cut 6 bases from V and 1 base from J, with 30 bases between. In regard to this clone: Its antigen remains unidentified.

Using immunoSEQ multiplex PCR, the repertoire was profiled, and TCRdb retains in-frame clones only, with some absent. The sample holds some 14,000 clones, about two thirds seen once. The material sequenced was CD4+ T cells from PBMCs cultured with SARS-CoV-2 spike peptides, taken after COVID-19 vaccination. The clonotype was recovered from a human donor who received a COVID-19 vaccine. The chain recombines TRBV4-1 with TRBJ1-4, with D tentatively TRBD1 (6 bases). CDR3 in amino acids: CASRPLPLATGRRGTNEKLFF. CDR3 nucleotide sequence: TGCGCCAGCAGGCCCTTGCCCCTTGCGACAGGACGTAGGGGAACTAATGAAAAACTGTTTTTT.